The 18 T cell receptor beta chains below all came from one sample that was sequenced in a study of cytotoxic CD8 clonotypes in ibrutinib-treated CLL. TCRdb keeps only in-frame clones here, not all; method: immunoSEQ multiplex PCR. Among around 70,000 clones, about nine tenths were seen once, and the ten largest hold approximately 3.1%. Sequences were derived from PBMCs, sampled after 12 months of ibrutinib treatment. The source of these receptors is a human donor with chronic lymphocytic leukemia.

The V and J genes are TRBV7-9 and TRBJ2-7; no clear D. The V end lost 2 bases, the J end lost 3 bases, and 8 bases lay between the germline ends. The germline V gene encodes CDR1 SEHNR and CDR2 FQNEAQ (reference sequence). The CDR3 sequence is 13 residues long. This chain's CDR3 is CASSLLSHYEQYF. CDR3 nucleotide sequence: TGTGCCAGCAGCTTATTGTCACACTACGAGCAGTACTTC.

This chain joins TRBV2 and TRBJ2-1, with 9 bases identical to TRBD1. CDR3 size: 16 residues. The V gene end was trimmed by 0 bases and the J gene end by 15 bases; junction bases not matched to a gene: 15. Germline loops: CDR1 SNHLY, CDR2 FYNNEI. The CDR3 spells CASSEAGTGFSDRVFF. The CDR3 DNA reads TGTGCCAGCAGTGAAGCGGGGACAGGGTTCTCGGATCGAGTGTTCTTC.

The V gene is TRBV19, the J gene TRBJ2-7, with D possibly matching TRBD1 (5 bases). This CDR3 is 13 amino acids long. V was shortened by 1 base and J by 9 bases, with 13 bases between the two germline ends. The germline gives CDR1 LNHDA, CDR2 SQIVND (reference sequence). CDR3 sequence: CASSIGPRAVQYF. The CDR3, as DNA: TGTGCCAGTAGTATAGGACCCAGGGCCGTGCAGTACTTC.

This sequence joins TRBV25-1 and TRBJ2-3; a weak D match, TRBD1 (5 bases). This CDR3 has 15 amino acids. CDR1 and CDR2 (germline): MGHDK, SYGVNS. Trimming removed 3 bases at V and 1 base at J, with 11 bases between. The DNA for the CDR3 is TGTGCCAGCAGTGACCCCACCAGGGGCACAGATACGCAGTATTTT. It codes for CASSDPTRGTDTQYF.

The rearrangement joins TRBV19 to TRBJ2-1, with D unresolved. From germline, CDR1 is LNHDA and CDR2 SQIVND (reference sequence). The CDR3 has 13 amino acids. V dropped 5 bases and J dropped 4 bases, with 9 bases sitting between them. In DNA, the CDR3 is TGTGCCAGTAGTTTGGGCCAGTACAATGAGCAGTTCTTC. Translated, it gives CASSLGQYNEQFF.

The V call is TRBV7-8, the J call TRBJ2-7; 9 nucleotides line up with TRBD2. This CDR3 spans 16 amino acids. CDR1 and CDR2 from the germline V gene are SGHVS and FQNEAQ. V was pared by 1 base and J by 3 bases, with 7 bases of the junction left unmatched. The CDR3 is CASSLGDRAGGYEQYF. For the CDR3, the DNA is TGTGCCAGCAGCTTAGGGGACCGAGCGGGGGGCTACGAGCAGTACTTC.

CDR3 sequence: CASRPSGRAKDTQYF. The CDR3 coding sequence is TGTGCCAGCAGACCTAGCGGGAGGGCCAAAGATACGCAGTATTTT. The chain employs TRBV28 and TRBJ2-3; 12 positions match TRBD2. V trimming: 6 bases; J trimming: 5 bases; junction bases outside the gene matches: 6. CDR1 and CDR2 (germline): MDHEN, SYDVKM. The CDR3 has 15 residues.

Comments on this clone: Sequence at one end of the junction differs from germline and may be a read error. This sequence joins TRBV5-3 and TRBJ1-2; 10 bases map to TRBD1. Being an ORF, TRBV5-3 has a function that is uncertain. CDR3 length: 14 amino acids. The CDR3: CASSLSGTGDGYTF. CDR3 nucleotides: TGTGCCAGCAGCTTGTCCGGGACAGGGGATGGCTACACCTTC.

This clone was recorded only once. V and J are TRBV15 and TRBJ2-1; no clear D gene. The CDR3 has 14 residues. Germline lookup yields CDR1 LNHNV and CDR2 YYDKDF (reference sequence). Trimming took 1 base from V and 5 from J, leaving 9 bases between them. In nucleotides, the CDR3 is TGTGCCACCAGCAGAGGGGATCTGAACAATGAGCAGTTCTTC. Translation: CATSRGDLNNEQFF. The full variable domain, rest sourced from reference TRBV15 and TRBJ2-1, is DAMVIQNPRYQVTQFGKPVTLSCSQTLNHNVMYWYQQKSSQAPKLLFHYYDKDFNNEADTPDNFQSRRPNTSFCFLDIRSPGLGDTAMYLCATSRGDLNNEQFFGPGTRLTVL.

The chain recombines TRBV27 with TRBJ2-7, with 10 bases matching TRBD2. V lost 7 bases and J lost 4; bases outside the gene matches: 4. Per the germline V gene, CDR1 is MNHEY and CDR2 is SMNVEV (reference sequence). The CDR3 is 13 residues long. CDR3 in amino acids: CASKPSGRYEQYF. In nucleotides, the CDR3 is TGTGCCAGCAAGCCTAGCGGGAGATACGAGCAGTACTTC.

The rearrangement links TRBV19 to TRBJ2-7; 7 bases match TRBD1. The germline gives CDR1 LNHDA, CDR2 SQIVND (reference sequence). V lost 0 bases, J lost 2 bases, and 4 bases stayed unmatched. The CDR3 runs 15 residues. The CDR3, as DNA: TGTGCCAGTAGTATAGAAGGACAGGCGGCCTACGAGCAGTACTTC. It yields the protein CASSIEGQAAYEQYF. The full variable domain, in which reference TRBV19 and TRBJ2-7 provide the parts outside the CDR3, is DGGITQSPKYLFRKEGQNVTLSCEQNLNHDAMYWYRQDPGQGLRLIYYSQIVNDFQKGDIAEGYSVSREKKESFPLTVTSAQKNPTAFYLCASSIEGQAAYEQYFGPGTRLTVT.

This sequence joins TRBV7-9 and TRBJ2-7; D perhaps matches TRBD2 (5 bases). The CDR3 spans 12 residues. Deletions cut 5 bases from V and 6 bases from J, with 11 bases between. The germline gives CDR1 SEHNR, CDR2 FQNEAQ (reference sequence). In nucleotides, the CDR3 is TGTGCCAGCAGCCCGGCGGGCCGCGAGCAGTACTTC. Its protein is CASSPAGREQYF.

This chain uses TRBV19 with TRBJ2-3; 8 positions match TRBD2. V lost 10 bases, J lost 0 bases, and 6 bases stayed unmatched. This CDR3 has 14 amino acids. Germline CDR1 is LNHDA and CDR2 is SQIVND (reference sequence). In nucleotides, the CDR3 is TGTGCCACCGGGCTAGCGGGTAGCACAGATACGCAGTATTTT. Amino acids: CATGLAGSTDTQYF.

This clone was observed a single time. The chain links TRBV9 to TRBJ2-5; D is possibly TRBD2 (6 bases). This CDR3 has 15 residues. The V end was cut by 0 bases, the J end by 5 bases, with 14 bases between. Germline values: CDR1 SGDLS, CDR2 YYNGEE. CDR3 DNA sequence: TGTGCCAGCAGCGTAGCTTGGGCTGGGGGGGAGACCCAGTACTTC. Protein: CASSVAWAGGETQYF.

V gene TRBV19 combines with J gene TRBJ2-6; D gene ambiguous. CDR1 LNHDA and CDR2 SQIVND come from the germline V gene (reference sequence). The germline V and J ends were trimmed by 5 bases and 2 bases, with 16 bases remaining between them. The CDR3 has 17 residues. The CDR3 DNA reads TGTGCCAGTAGTGCCCTAGAATTTACGACTGGGGCCAACGTCCTGACTTTC. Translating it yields CASSALEFTTGANVLTF.

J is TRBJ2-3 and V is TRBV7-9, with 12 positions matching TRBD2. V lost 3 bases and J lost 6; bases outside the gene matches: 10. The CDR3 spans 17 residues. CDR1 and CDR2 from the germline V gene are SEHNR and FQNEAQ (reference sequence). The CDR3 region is CASSLGLAGYRGDTQYF. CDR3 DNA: TGTGCCAGCAGCTTGGGACTAGCGGGTTACCGAGGGGATACGCAGTATTTT.

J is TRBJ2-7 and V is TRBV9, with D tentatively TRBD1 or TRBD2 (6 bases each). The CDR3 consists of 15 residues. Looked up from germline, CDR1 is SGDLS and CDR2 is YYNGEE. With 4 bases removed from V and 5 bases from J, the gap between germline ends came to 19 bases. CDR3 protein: CASSRWGAPGDEQYF. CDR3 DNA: TGTGCCAGCAGCCGTTGGGGGGCGCCGGGGGACGAGCAGTACTTC.

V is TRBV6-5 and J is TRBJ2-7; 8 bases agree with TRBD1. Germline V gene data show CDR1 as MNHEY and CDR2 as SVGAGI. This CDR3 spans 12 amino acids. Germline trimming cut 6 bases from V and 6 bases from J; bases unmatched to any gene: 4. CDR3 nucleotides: TGTGCCAGCAGCCCGGACAGGGTCGAGCAGTACTTC. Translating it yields CASSPDRVEQYF.